This T cell receptor (beta chain) comes out of a study of somatic mutations in cytotoxic T cells in rheumatoid arthritis. Study details: A subset of V beta antibody-stained T-cell populations was isolated by flow sorting, reaching nearly 100% purity, and this subset included V beta1+ cells that went on to TCRB sequencing.

As to this clone: Its specificity is not known.

The data were produced by immunoSEQ multiplex PCR, yet TCRdb's version contains in-frame clones alone and is incomplete. The sample includes 35,000 to 40,000 clones, 70% to 85% seen only once; the top ten take 3% to 3.5%. Positive selection with magnetic beads achieved the isolation of CD4+ and CD8+ cells, followed by a flow cytometry check of purity. General study results and limits: The top CD8+ clone topped 20% of CD8+ cells in about an eighth of the 65 patients. For rheumatoid arthritis patients, CD8+ clonality increased with age, whereas it did not in healthy controls.

Germline V CDR1 and CDR2: SGHNT, YYREEE (reference sequence). The CDR3 runs to 13 residues. V was pared by 4 bases and J by 3 bases, with 4 bases of the junction left unmatched. Specimen: CD8+ T cells sorted from blood. The chain uses TRBV5-4 and TRBJ2-7; 7 bases map to TRBD2. This clonotype was sampled from a man aged 40-49 years in good health. The CDR3 protein is CASSKRESYEQYF. CDR3 bases: TGTGCCAGCAGCAAGCGGGAAAGCTACGAGCAGTACTTC.